The present T cell receptor (beta chain) was sequenced within a study of siplizumab effects on memory and regulatory T cells. Whole-study findings and limits: The study found naive T cells seemingly more diverse than memory cells and seemingly major alloresponse contributors.

The germline V gene has CDR1 SGHTA and CDR2 FQGNSA. CDR3 size: 12 residues. Trimming took off 2 bases at V and 6 bases at J, with 4 bases between the two ends. The table lists this clone with a few counts. What it binds is not known. Sequencing was performed with immunoSEQ multiplex PCR; in TCRdb, only in-frame clones are kept and a portion is missing. The table includes about 110,000 clones, 92% detected once. This chain uses TRBV7-2 with TRBJ2-2, with no clear D. What was sequenced was Tregs sorted from blood. This clonotype was sampled from a human donor in good health. Here the CDR3 DNA reads TGTGCCAGCAGCTTATTAGCCGGGGAGCTGTTTTTT. Its protein is CASSLLAGELFF.